A selection of T cell receptor beta chains follows, all from one sample in a study of T cell repertoires in cytomegalovirus infection. MiXCR was run by TCRdb on the reads, yielding one entry per CDR3 protein. The sample includes over 450,000 distinct CDR3 sequences, about 10% of them seen just once. Sequences were obtained from PBMCs. The receptors were sampled from a human donor in good health (CMV status not recorded). Some clones in this sample may be carry-over from other donors' samples. Each CDR3 is given with its conserved first and last residue. A D gene is named only where the DNA matches it firmly. Size is omitted from some rows. Given values are once, few, many or a class for expanded clones.

d_gene: NA
abundance: NA
j_gene: TRBJ2-1
v_gene: TRBV6-4
CDR3nt: TGTGCCAGCAGTCACGACAGTGAGAACAATGAGCAGTTCTTC
CDR3aa: CASSHDSENNEQFF

d_gene: TRBD2
abundance: few
j_gene: TRBJ2-5
v_gene: TRBV4-1
CDR3nt: TGCGCCAGCAGCCAGGAGGAACTAGCGGGGCAGGAGACCCAGTACTTC
CDR3aa: CASSQEELAGQETQYF

d_gene: TRBD1
abundance: many
j_gene: TRBJ2-1
v_gene: TRBV7-2
CDR3nt: TGTGCCAGCAGCTTTAAGGGACAGGGTAGGGGCAATGAGCAGTTCTTC
CDR3aa: CASSFKGQGRGNEQFF

d_gene: NA
abundance: NA
j_gene: TRBJ2-5
v_gene: TRBV20-1
CDR3nt: TGCAGTGCTAGAGATCTTATAGGATGGGAAGAGACCCAGTACTTC
CDR3aa: CSARDLIGWEETQYF

d_gene: TRBD1
abundance: NA
j_gene: TRBJ1-1
v_gene: TRBV6-6
CDR3nt: TGTGCCAGCAGTCCACAGGGGGGAGCGGCTTTCTTT
CDR3aa: CASSPQGGAAFF

d_gene: NA
abundance: many
j_gene: TRBJ1-1
v_gene: TRBV12-3/TRBV12-4
CDR3nt: TGTGCCAGCAGTTCTCTCGGGGCCTCACCTAACACTGAAGCTTTCTTT
CDR3aa: CASSSLGASPNTEAFF

d_gene: NA
abundance: few
j_gene: TRBJ1-2
v_gene: TRBV6-1
CDR3nt: TGTGCCAGCAGTTCTCAGATTTATGGCTACACCTTC
CDR3aa: CASSSQIYGYTF

d_gene: NA
abundance: many
j_gene: TRBJ2-2
v_gene: TRBV7-3
CDR3nt: TGTGCCAGCAGCTTAACCACTTACACCGGGGAGCTGTTTTTT
CDR3aa: CASSLTTYTGELFF

d_gene: NA
abundance: NA
j_gene: TRBJ2-7
v_gene: TRBV2
CDR3nt: TGTGCCAGCAGTGTCGGCTCCGACGAGCAGTACTTC
CDR3aa: CASSVGSDEQYF

d_gene: NA
abundance: many
j_gene: TRBJ1-1
v_gene: TRBV28
CDR3nt: TGTGCCAGCAGCGACCAGGCGAAAGCTTTCTTT
CDR3aa: CASSDQAKAFF

d_gene: TRBD1
abundance: many
j_gene: TRBJ1-5
v_gene: TRBV19
CDR3nt: TGTGCCAGTAGTATCGACAGGGGGGGCAATCAGCCCCAGCATTTT
CDR3aa: CASSIDRGGNQPQHF

d_gene: TRBD1
abundance: many
j_gene: TRBJ1-1
v_gene: TRBV6-6
CDR3nt: TGTGCCAGCAGTTACTGGGACAGCGGAAACACTGAAGCTTTCTTT
CDR3aa: CASSYWDSGNTEAFF

d_gene: TRBD2
abundance: NA
j_gene: TRBJ2-1
v_gene: TRBV3-1
CDR3nt: TGTGCCAGCAGCCAGCCTACTAGCGGGGCCTCTTGGGAGCAGTTCTTC
CDR3aa: CASSQPTSGASWEQFF

d_gene: NA
abundance: few
j_gene: TRBJ1-2
v_gene: TRBV29-1
CDR3nt: TGCAGCGTTGTTGGCAGGGCAAGTATGGGCAATGGCTACACCTTC
CDR3aa: CSVVGRASMGNGYTF

d_gene: NA
abundance: NA
j_gene: TRBJ1-1
v_gene: TRBV7-6
CDR3nt: TGTGCCAGCAGCTACGCGATGAACACTGAAGCTTTCTTT
CDR3aa: CASSYAMNTEAFF